This entry lists 15 T cell receptor beta chains sequenced from one sample in a study of shared clonotypes between healthy human individuals. Naive CD8 cells comprised CD45RO-negative, CCR7-positively selected cells, excluding terminally differentiated effector memory CD45RA+ cells. TCRdb's copy holds only in-frame clones and misses some; the assay was immunoSEQ multiplex PCR. The sample carries some 2,000,000 clones, over 85% recorded once. Sequenced material: naive CD8+ T cells sorted from blood. These receptors originate from a man aged 18 to 29 in good health.

The chain links TRBV7-9 to TRBJ1-3, with 8 bases matching TRBD1. Germline CDR1 is SEHNR and CDR2 is FQNEAQ (reference sequence). V dropped 3 bases and J dropped 8; count of bases not matched to a gene: 3. CDR3 size: 13 residues. The CDR3 here is CASSLTGEYTIYF. The DNA for the CDR3 is TGTGCCAGCAGCTTGACAGGGGAATACACCATATATTTT.

The chain couples TRBV5-6 to TRBJ1-2, with TRBD1 matching over 10 bases. Germline V lookup: CDR1 SGHDT, CDR2 YYEEEE. Trimming cost V 0 bases and J 7 bases; bases outside gene matches: 9. The CDR3 loop spans 16 amino acids. CDR3 bases: TGTGCCAGCAGCTTGGTCGACGACAGGGGGCTGAGTGGCTACACCTTC. This encodes CASSLVDDRGLSGYTF. The full variable domain, completed using reference TRBV5-6 and TRBJ1-2, is DAGVTQSPTHLIKTRGQQVTLRCSPKSGHDTVSWYQQALGQGPQFIFQYYEEEERQRGNFPDRFSGHQFPNYSSELNVNALLLGDSALYLCASSLVDDRGLSGYTFGSGTRLTVV.

The V and J genes are TRBV11-2 and TRBJ2-7, with TRBD2 matching over 7 bases. This CDR3 region has 19 residues. Germline values: CDR1 SGHAT, CDR2 FQNNGV. V lost 1 base and J lost 2; bases outside the gene matches: 17. CDR3 in amino acids: CASSLGGGRGSGFTYEQYF. The CDR3 coding sequence is TGTGCCAGCAGCTTAGGTGGGGGTCGTGGTAGCGGGTTCACCTACGAGCAGTACTTC.

This clone was picked up one time. The gene calls are TRBV29-1 and TRBJ1-2, with TRBD1 as a possible D gene (6 bases). The V end lost 1 base, the J end lost 7 bases, and 13 bases lay between the germline ends. Germline V gene data show CDR1 as SQVTM and CDR2 as ANQGSEA. The CDR3 sequence is 13 residues long. CDR3 bases: TGCAGCGTTGAAGGCGGGACATTTCCTGGCTACACCTTC. It translates to CSVEGGTFPGYTF.

The V and J genes are TRBV6-1 and TRBJ2-1, with D hard to call. V lost 1 base, J lost 4 bases, and 8 bases lay in between. The CDR3 contains 14 residues. Germline CDR1 is MNHNS and CDR2 is SASEGT. For the CDR3, the DNA is TGTGCCAGCAGTGAAGAAGCGCCTTACAATGAGCAGTTCTTC. The encoded protein is CASSEEAPYNEQFF.

The DNA of the CDR3 is TGCGCCAGCAGCACGACACTGGGAGTCCAAGAGACCCAGTACTTC. Its protein is CASSTTLGVQETQYF. This chain links TRBV4-3 with TRBJ2-5; tentatively, D is TRBD2 (5 bases). Deletions cut 5 bases from V and 1 base from J, with 14 bases between. Per the germline V gene, CDR1 is LGHNA and CDR2 is YSLEER. The CDR3 consists of 15 residues.

The chain couples TRBV27 to TRBJ2-2; D gene ambiguous. The CDR3 spans 13 residues. Looked up from germline, CDR1 is MNHEY and CDR2 is SMNVEV (reference sequence). Trimming pared 8 bases from V and 4 bases from J, leaving 11 bases between. This chain's CDR3 is CASGEWVTGELFF. Here the CDR3 DNA reads TGTGCCAGCGGCGAGTGGGTCACCGGGGAGCTGTTTTTT.

The chain uses TRBV28 and TRBJ1-4; a weak D match, TRBD1 (5 bases). CDR3 length equals 13 residues. The V gene lost 7 bases and the J gene lost 4 bases, with 10 bases spanning the gap. Germline lookup yields CDR1 MDHEN and CDR2 SYDVKM. The CDR3 DNA reads as TGTGCCAGCACGGGGACGGATAATGAAAAACTGTTTTTT. It codes for CASTGTDNEKLFF.

This chain connects TRBV11-2 to TRBJ2-2, with 9 bases that match TRBD2. Germline V gene data show CDR1 as SGHAT and CDR2 as FQNNGV. CDR3 length: 17 residues. Germline trimming cut 5 bases from V and 5 bases from J; bases unmatched to any gene: 12. The CDR3 DNA is TGTGCCAGCAGCCCTGAAGTAGCGGGAGTAGGAACCGGGGAGCTGTTTTTT. It is translated as CASSPEVAGVGTGELFF.

In DNA form, the CDR3 reads TGTGCCAGCAGTGGGACAGGGGGAGACGGCTACACCTTC. This sequence encodes CASSGTGGDGYTF. The chain has TRBV2 and TRBJ1-2; 10 bases map to TRBD1. The germline V gene has CDR1 SNHLY and CDR2 FYNNEI. V shed 4 bases, J shed 8 bases, and the junction held 4 bases outside the gene matches. The CDR3 spans 13 residues.

This clone has just one count. This chain's CDR3 is CASSYSIGEYNEKLFF. CDR3 DNA sequence: TGTGCCAGCAGTTACTCGATAGGGGAATATAATGAAAAACTGTTTTTT. The J gene is TRBJ1-4, the V gene TRBV6-6; TRBD1 might be the D (5 bases). V was trimmed by 0 bases and J by 4 bases, leaving 12 bases between them. There are 16 residues in the CDR3. From germline, CDR1 is MNHNY and CDR2 SVGAGI (reference sequence).

J is TRBJ2-1 and V is TRBV19; D might be TRBD1 (5 bases). The CDR3 is made up of 14 amino acids. With 5 bases removed from V and 2 bases from J, the gap between germline ends came to 10 bases. Germline V gene sequence: CDR1 LNHDA, CDR2 SQIVND (reference sequence). The CDR3 reads CASSSLDTYNEQFF. The CDR3 coding sequence is TGTGCCAGTAGTTCCCTGGACACCTACAATGAGCAGTTCTTC.

The chain carries TRBV6-5 and TRBJ2-1; TRBD2 aligns across 13 bases. The germline V gene encodes CDR1 MNHEY and CDR2 SVGAGI. V trimming: 6 bases; J trimming: 5 bases; junction bases outside the gene matches: 4. The CDR3 consists of 15 residues. As DNA, the CDR3 is TGTGCCAGCAGGGGAGGACTAGCGGGAGACAATGAGCAGTTCTTC. Translating it yields CASRGGLAGDNEQFF.

On this clone itself: The sample contains more than one DNA sequence encoding this CDR3. The chain employs TRBV9 and TRBJ2-5; D is uncertain. The ends were cut back, 3 bases at V and 4 bases at J, with 4 bases in the middle. This CDR3 contains 11 residues. Germline assignment: CDR1 SGDLS and CDR2 YYNGEE. Written as DNA, the CDR3 is TGTGCCAGCAGCGATCTAGAGACCCAGTACTTC. Protein: CASSDLETQYF.

This clone came up once. This rearrangement joins TRBV14 to TRBJ1-2; D is ambiguous. V was cut by 0 bases and J by 6 bases, with 20 bases left in between. This CDR3 has 17 amino acids. The germline CDR1 and CDR2 sequences are SGHDN and FVKESK. The CDR3, as DNA: TGTGCCAGCAGCCAAGATAATCTCGAGAGGGAAGTTAATGGCTACACCTTC. Translating it yields CASSQDNLEREVNGYTF.